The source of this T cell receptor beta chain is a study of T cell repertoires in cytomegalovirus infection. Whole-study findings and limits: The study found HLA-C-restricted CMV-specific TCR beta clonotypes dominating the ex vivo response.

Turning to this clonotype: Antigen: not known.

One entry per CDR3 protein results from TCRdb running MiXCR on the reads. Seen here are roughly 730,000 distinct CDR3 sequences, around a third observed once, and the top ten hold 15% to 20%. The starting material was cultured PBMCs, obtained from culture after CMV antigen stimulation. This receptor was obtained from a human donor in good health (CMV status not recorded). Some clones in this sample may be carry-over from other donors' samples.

The CDR3 nucleotides are TGCAGTGCTAGAGTTCACAGGGGGGACGAAAAACTGTTTTTT. Residues: CSARVHRGDEKLFF. The chain carries TRBV20-1 and TRBJ1-4; 8 bases are a match to TRBD1. The CDR3 totals 14 residues. The V gene end was trimmed by 1 base and the J gene end by 8 bases; junction bases not matched to a gene: 6. Germline CDR1 DFQATT, CDR2 SNEGSKA (reference sequence).